These T cell receptor beta chains were read from a single sample in a study of CD8+CD57+ T cells in acquired aplastic anemia. TCRdb re-called the reads through MiXCR, storing one row per CDR3 protein. The sample includes about 220,000 distinct CDR3 sequences, about 37% seen only once; the top ten take 1.1%. Specimen: sorted CD4+, CD8+, or CD8+CD57+ T cells (not recorded which) from PBMCs. These receptors were obtained from a human donor in good health, serving as a control. Both conserved end residues are part of each CDR3.

TRBV28,TRBJ2-7,CASSLVGQGADEQYF
TRBV12-3/TRBV12-4,TRBJ1-5,CASSFQGVSNQPQHF
TRBV18,TRBJ1-1,CASSPYGQGGTEAFF
TRBV6-1,TRBJ1-5,CASSEFRSLSNQPQHF
TRBV20-1,TRBJ2-5,CSARAQGRETQYF
TRBV19,TRBJ1-4,CASSSDIGEKLFF
TRBV9,TRBJ2-3,CASSVGPSGGEDTQYF
TRBV11-1,TRBJ1-3,CASSLSASAPGGNTIYF
TRBV4-2,TRBJ2-5,CASSQWIPGLAASETQYF
TRBV10-1,TRBJ1-6,CASSSGQGSPLHF
TRBV2,TRBJ1-5,CASSEQWGQPQHF
TRBV20-1,TRBJ1-2,CSASTGGFGYTF
TRBV7-3,TRBJ1-1,CASSESRDTEAFF
TRBV6-5,TRBJ1-1,CASSYGQGFTEAFF
TRBV7-2,TRBJ2-5,CASSRTRGETQYF
TRBV4-2,TRBJ1-2,CASSQEWGQMRGYTF
TRBV4-2,TRBJ2-7,CASSRPQGTGDYEQYF
TRBV5-5,TRBJ2-7,CASSSGWEEQYF